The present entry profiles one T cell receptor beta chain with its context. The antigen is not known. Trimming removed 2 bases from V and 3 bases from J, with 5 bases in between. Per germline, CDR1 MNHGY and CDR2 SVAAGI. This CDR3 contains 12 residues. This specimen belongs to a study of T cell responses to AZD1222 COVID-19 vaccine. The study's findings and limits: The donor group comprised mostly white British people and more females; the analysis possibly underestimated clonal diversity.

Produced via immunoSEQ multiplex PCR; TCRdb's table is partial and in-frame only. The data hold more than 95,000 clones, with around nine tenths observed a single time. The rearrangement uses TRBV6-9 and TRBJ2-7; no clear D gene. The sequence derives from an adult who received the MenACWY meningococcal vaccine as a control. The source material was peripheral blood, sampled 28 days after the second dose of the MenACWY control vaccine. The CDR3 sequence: CASSYGCYEQYF. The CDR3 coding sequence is TGTGCCAGCAGTTATGGGTGCTACGAGCAGTACTTC.